Presented here are 12 T cell receptor beta chains from one specimen sequenced in a study of blood T cell repertoires in COVID-19. Repertoires were generated with immunoSEQ multiplex PCR, while TCRdb's copy carries only in-frame clones and drops some. The sample includes 180,000 or so clones, approximately 90% seen only once; the top ten take 7%. Sequencing input: peripheral blood. The source is a woman of 80 years or more in a cohort sampled during active or convalescent COVID-19.

This chain joins TRBV5-1 and TRBJ2-1; possible D gene TRBD2, 6 bases. Looked up from germline, CDR1 is SGHRS and CDR2 is YFSETQ. This CDR3 spans 13 amino acids. Trimming removed 4 bases at V and 5 bases at J, with 10 bases between. The CDR3 nucleotides read TGCGCCAGCAGCCCGGGAGATGACAATGAGCAGTTCTTC. Encoded protein: CASSPGDDNEQFF.

The CDR3 coding sequence is TGTGCCAGCAGCCGACACCAAGCAGATACGCAGTATTTT. Its protein product is CASSRHQADTQYF. The V and J genes are TRBV11-3 and TRBJ2-3; D not resolved. The V gene lost 5 bases and the J gene lost 4 bases, with 10 bases spanning the gap. Germline V lookup: CDR1 SGHNT, CDR2 YENEEA. This CDR3 has 13 residues.

The J gene is TRBJ2-5, the V gene TRBV25-1; D is ambiguous. Per germline, CDR1 MGHDK and CDR2 SYGVNS. Trimming removed 0 bases at V and 4 bases at J, with 9 bases between. There are 14 residues in the CDR3. Written as DNA, the CDR3 is TGTGCCAGCAGTGAATATTTGCCGGGAGAGACCCAGTACTTC. This translates into CASSEYLPGETQYF.

This chain links TRBV28 with TRBJ2-5; TRBD2 matches 9 bases. Trimming took 6 bases from V and 3 from J; bases not matched to a gene: 2. This CDR3 comprises 13 residues. Germline CDR1 reads MDHEN; CDR2 reads SYDVKM. The CDR3 sequence is CASRTSGKETQYF. The CDR3 region has the DNA TGTGCCAGCAGGACTAGCGGAAAAGAGACCCAGTACTTC. Complete variable domain (other parts from reference TRBV28 and TRBJ2-5): DVKVTQSSRYLVKRTGEKVFLECVQDMDHENMFWYRQDPGLGLRLIYFSYDVKMKEKGDIPEGYSVSREKKERFSLILESASTNQTSMYLCASRTSGKETQYFGPGTRLLVL.

The V call is TRBV4-1, the J call TRBJ1-6; D is unclear. Germline CDR1 MGHRA, CDR2 YSYEKL. There are 13 residues in the CDR3. V lost 0 bases and J lost 18, with 15 bases in between. The CDR3 coding sequence is TGCGCCAGCAGCCAAGATCATCGGGGATCCCCCCACTTT. Residues: CASSQDHRGSPHF.

The genes are TRBV7-2 and TRBJ1-2; tentatively, D is TRBD1 (6 bases). Per the germline V gene, CDR1 is SGHTA and CDR2 is FQGNSA. V lost 2 bases and J 8 bases, leaving 24 bases between the germline ends. The CDR3 has 17 amino acids. CDR3 residues: CASSLSFQGWTQGGYTF. DNA of the CDR3: TGTGCCAGCAGCTTAAGTTTCCAAGGTTGGACCCAGGGGGGCTACACCTTC.

This chain joins TRBV4-1 and TRBJ1-6; D is perhaps TRBD1 (6 bases). The V end was cut by 2 bases, the J end by 5 bases, with 7 bases between. This CDR3 has 14 residues. The germline CDR1 and CDR2 sequences are MGHRA and YSYEKL. Here the CDR3 reads CASSQRTDNSPLHF. The CDR3 DNA is TGCGCCAGCAGCCAAAGGACAGATAATTCACCCCTCCACTTT.

The rearrangement joins TRBV19 to TRBJ2-6; possibly TRBD2 for D (7 bases). The V and J ends lost 5 bases and 4 bases respectively, with 15 bases between them. The CDR3 contains 16 residues. CDR1 and CDR2 from the germline V gene are LNHDA and SQIVND (reference sequence). CDR3 nucleotide sequence: TGTGCCAGTAGTCATTTGGCGGGGGCCGGGGCCAACGTCCTGACTTTC. Its protein is CASSHLAGAGANVLTF.

CDR3 loop: CASSLLRQANSPLHF. The CDR3 nucleotides are TGTGCCAGCAGCTTATTAAGACAGGCTAATTCACCCCTCCACTTT. The chain uses TRBV11-2 and TRBJ1-6, with D possibly matching TRBD1 (6 bases). V was pared by 2 bases and J by 6 bases, with 11 bases between. Per germline, CDR1 SGHAT and CDR2 FQNNGV. The CDR3 totals 15 residues. Using reference TRBV11-2 and TRBJ1-6 for the parts outside the CDR3, the full variable domain is EAGVAQSPRYKIIEKRQSVAFWCNPISGHATLYWYQQILGQGPKLLIQFQNNGVVDDSQLPKDRFSAERLKGVDSTLKIQPAKLEDSAVYLCASSLLRQANSPLHFGNGTRLTVT.

The V call is TRBV24-1, the J call TRBJ1-5, with 8 bases identical to TRBD1. Germline values: CDR1 KGHDR, CDR2 SFDVKD. The length of the CDR3 is 15 residues. V shed 4 bases and J 5 bases; nucleotides not matched to a gene: 6. In nucleotides, the CDR3 is TGTGCCACCAGTGAAGCCGGGACAGGCTATCAGCCCCAGCATTTT. Translated: CATSEAGTGYQPQHF.

This sequence joins TRBV7-9 and TRBJ2-1; 11 positions agree with TRBD2. Germline V CDR1 and CDR2: SEHNR, FQNEAQ (reference sequence). The V gene end was trimmed by 2 bases and the J gene end by 5 bases; junction bases not matched to a gene: 8. This CDR3 has 17 amino acids. CDR3 region: CASSLTASGRTNNEQFF. CDR3 bases: TGTGCCAGCAGCTTAACGGCTAGCGGGAGGACGAACAATGAGCAGTTCTTC.

This chain connects TRBV7-2 to TRBJ1-4; 7 bases agree with TRBD1. This CDR3 is built from 13 residues. Per the germline V gene, CDR1 is SGHTA and CDR2 is FQGNSA. V lost 6 bases to trimming and J lost 6 bases; unmatched junction nucleotides: 4. The CDR3 is CASRFRGDEKLFF. The CDR3 coding sequence is TGTGCCAGCAGATTCAGGGGGGATGAAAAACTGTTTTTT.